Each of the 5 T cell receptor beta chains below was sequenced from the same sample in a study of cytomegalovirus exposure and HLA in healthy donors. Vbeta (60) and Jbeta (13) primers were used in the PCR. Produced via immunoSEQ multiplex PCR; TCRdb's table is partial and in-frame only. The sample is made up of 130,000 or so clones, and the top ten hold 2% to 2.5% of it. Material for sequencing was PBMCs. The receptors derive from a woman younger than 35 in good health and CMV-seronegative.

The V and J genes are TRBV19 and TRBJ2-7; 7 positions match TRBD1. CDR1 LNHDA and CDR2 SQIVND come from the germline V gene (reference sequence). This CDR3 comprises 15 residues. Trimming at V came to 6 bases and at J to 3 bases, leaving 11 bases not matched to a gene. CDR3 DNA sequence: TGTGCCAGTAGCACCACCCGGGACAGTATCTACGAGCAGTACTTC. It yields the protein CASSTTRDSIYEQYF.

The CDR3 region is CASSHVGQDTEAFF. The CDR3 nucleotides are TGTGCCAGCAGCCATGTGGGACAGGACACTGAAGCTTTCTTT. The rearrangement joins TRBV4-2 to TRBJ1-1; 8 bases line up with TRBD1. The V segment lost 3 bases and the J segment 3 bases; nucleotides outside the gene matches: 3. Looked up from germline, CDR1 is LGHNA and CDR2 is YNFKEQ. This CDR3 comprises 14 residues.

The chain joins TRBV19 to TRBJ1-1; 9 nucleotides align to TRBD1. CDR3 size: 14 residues. Per germline, CDR1 LNHDA and CDR2 SQIVND (reference sequence). V was clipped by 6 bases and J by 3 bases; unmatched bases: 5. The CDR3, as DNA: TGTGCCAGTAGGACGACAGGGGGGGACACTGAAGCTTTCTTT. Its translation: CASRTTGGDTEAFF.

The V gene is TRBV6-6, the J gene TRBJ2-2, with 7 bases matching TRBD2. The CDR3 consists of 16 residues. Germline V CDR1 and CDR2: MNHNY, SVGAGI (reference sequence). V lost 2 bases, J lost 3 bases, and 6 bases stayed unmatched. CDR3 nucleotides: TGTGCCAGCAGTTACATCGTCCGGGGGGACACCGGGGAGCTGTTTTTT. Its translation: CASSYIVRGDTGELFF.

The chain joins TRBV7-9 to TRBJ2-7; 11 nucleotides align to TRBD2. Looked up from germline, CDR1 is SEHNR and CDR2 is FQNEAQ (reference sequence). This CDR3 contains 16 residues. Germline trimming cut 1 base from V and 2 bases from J; bases unmatched to any gene: 4. CDR3 loop: CASSLGGTSGAYEQYF. In nucleotides, the CDR3 is TGTGCCAGCAGCTTAGGGGGGACTAGCGGAGCCTACGAGCAGTACTTC. The full variable domain, completed using reference TRBV7-9 and TRBJ2-7, is DTGVSQNPRHKITKRGQNVTFRCDPISEHNRLYWYRQTLGQGPEFLTYFQNEAQLEKSRLLSDRFSAERPKGSFSTLEIQRTEQGDSAMYLCASSLGGTSGAYEQYFGPGTRLTVT.